A selection of T cell receptor beta chains follows, all from one sample in a study of blood T cell repertoires in COVID-19. The repertoire was sequenced with immunoSEQ multiplex PCR; TCRdb's copy has only in-frame clones and lacks some. The data show more than 40,000 clones, around 86% seen once. Sequencing used peripheral blood. The origin of the receptors is a woman of 80 years or more with acute or convalescent COVID-19. CDR3s include the opening cysteine and the closing phenylalanine or tryptophan.

V gene	J gene	CDR3 length	CDR3 protein
TRBV7-2	TRBJ1-3	17	CASRQYVGRDRGNTIYF
TRBV9	TRBJ2-7	15	CASSVGGPRGYEQYF
TRBV5-1	TRBJ2-7	15	CASSLVSGASYEQYF
TRBV5-1	TRBJ2-7	14	CASSPGQRPYEQYF
TRBV5-1	TRBJ2-1	14	CASSFGGGANEQFF
TRBV7-3	TRBJ2-1	15	CASSPGTGVFNEQFF
TRBV7-3	TRBJ2-1	11	CASSNTNEQFF
TRBV19	TRBJ1-1	16	CASSIDGQDPTPRAFF
TRBV6-5	TRBJ1-5	14	CASSFRVGNQPQHF
TRBV2	TRBJ2-7	13	CASSPGTGNEQYF
TRBV19	TRBJ1-4	14	CASSSQGKGEKLFF
TRBV5-1	TRBJ1-1	14	CASSLWPEEIEAFF
TRBV5-1	TRBJ1-4	15	CASSLSGQGGEKLFF
TRBV11-2	TRBJ2-5	18	CASSLEGTSGGAEETQYF
TRBV7-6	TRBJ2-7	15	CASSLGGGLSYEQYF
TRBV7-2	TRBJ1-1	16	CASSTQGPGGHTEAFF
TRBV7-7	TRBJ2-2	15	CASSTSGPNTGELFF
TRBV4-2	TRBJ1-1	13	CASSQGANTEAFF
TRBV12-5	TRBJ1-1	13	CASGLGQGTEAFF
TRBV18	TRBJ2-1	15	CASSVQLQGYNEQFF
TRBV11-3	TRBJ1-3	15	CASSLGQGGGNTIYF
TRBV5-5	TRBJ2-7	16	CASSLEASGGPLEQYF
TRBV29-1	TRBJ1-4	17	CSVESTDSFGDNEKLFF
TRBV18	TRBJ2-5	16	CASSPYRDRGAETQYF
TRBV19	TRBJ1-1	12	CASRDTNTEAFF
TRBV7-2	TRBJ2-2	15	CASRLGDRNTGELFF
TRBV20-1	TRBJ1-4	13	CSASQSTNEKLFF